These 21 T cell receptor beta chains were sequenced from one sample in a study of T cells expressing NK-cell markers. After re-calling the 5' RACE reads, TCRdb lists one entry per CDR3 protein, DNA absent. The sample shows almost 450,000 distinct CDR3 sequences, and 6% to 9.5% sits with its ten largest clones. The sequenced material came from blood T cells: a sorted CD56 or NKG2C T cell subset, CD4+ or CD8+ T cells, or bulk PBMC T cells (not recorded which). The receptor source for this set is a woman between 18 and 69 years old in good health.

This chain links TRBV7-8 with TRBJ2-5. The CDR3 covers 14 residues. Germline V gives CDR1 SGHVS, CDR2 FQNEAQ. CDR3: CASSLLTGQETQYF.

The chain uses TRBV20-1 and TRBJ2-7; lacking DNA, the TRBD2 call made by TCRdb goes unchecked. The CDR3 totals 12 residues. The V gene's germline CDR1 is DFQATT and CDR2 SNEGSKA (reference sequence). CDR3 residues: CSAPGLSYEQYF.

The CDR3 sequence is CASSPGGPNTEAFF. The rearrangement uses TRBV18 and TRBJ1-1; checking the TCRdb D call of TRBD1 is not possible without DNA. Germline CDR1 KGHSH, CDR2 LQKENI. This CDR3 comprises 14 residues.

The chain links TRBV4-3 to TRBJ2-4; TCRdb indicates TRBD1, and absent DNA this call remains unverified. CDR1 is LGHNA, CDR2 YSLEER, per germline. This CDR3 comprises 18 residues. This CDR3 reads CASSQDNSKETEKNIQYF.

The gene calls are TRBV5-1 and TRBJ2-1. CDR3 length: 15 residues. Germline V gene sequence: CDR1 SGHRS, CDR2 YFSETQ. The CDR3 sequence is CASSPRGGSHNEQFF.

V is TRBV12-3 or TRBV12-4 and J is TRBJ2-5; TCRdb selects TRBD2, and the lack of DNA leaves this call unchecked. The CDR3 totals 17 residues. The CDR3 here is CASRGTSGGYEQETQYF.

V usage is TRBV19 and J usage is TRBJ1-1; without DNA, the TCRdb call of TRBD1 cannot be checked. The CDR3 length is 13 residues. Germline V gene sequence: CDR1 LNHDA, CDR2 SQIVND (reference sequence). The CDR3 here is CAIWDPLWAEAFF.

This rearrangement joins TRBV5-1 to TRBJ2-5; with no DNA, the TCRdb D assignment of TRBD2 cannot be verified. This CDR3 has 15 amino acids. The germline V gene has CDR1 SGHRS and CDR2 YFSETQ. The CDR3 is CASSLAAGGSETQYF.

The V call is TRBV7-3, the J call TRBJ2-1. The CDR3 sequence is 17 residues long. Germline V gene data show CDR1 as SGHTA and CDR2 as FQGTGA. The CDR3 reads CASSLNLYSTRDNEQFF.

The chain links TRBV12-3 or TRBV12-4 to TRBJ2-7. The CDR3 consists of 14 residues. The CDR3 sequence is CASTVRQGSYEQYF.

The genes are TRBV20-1 and TRBJ1-5. Germline CDR1 is DFQATT and CDR2 is SNEGSKA (reference sequence). The CDR3 loop spans 16 amino acids. CDR3: CSARPSGGGVNQPQHF.

The V call is TRBV5-1, the J call TRBJ2-1; TCRdb lists TRBD1, though no DNA is available to test this call. The CDR3 spans 14 residues. CDR1 and CDR2 from the germline V gene are SGHRS and YFSETQ. CDR3 residues: CASSRDRDRNEQFF.

The rearrangement links TRBV12-3 or TRBV12-4 to TRBJ1-2; checking the TCRdb D call of TRBD1 is not possible without DNA. The CDR3 spans 15 residues. CDR3 residues: CASSLLDRFNYGYTF.

V usage is TRBV25-1 and J usage is TRBJ2-1; the TCRdb D gene call, TRBD2, has no DNA to confirm it. The CDR3 has 15 residues. Germline assignment: CDR1 MGHDK and CDR2 SYGVNS. The CDR3 region is CASSVALAGFDEQFF.

The chain joins TRBV20-1 to TRBJ2-7; checking the TCRdb D call of TRBD2 is not possible without DNA. Germline loops: CDR1 DFQATT, CDR2 SNEGSKA (reference sequence). The CDR3 has 16 amino acids. The CDR3 sequence is CSAPGLAGRIHYEQYF.

This rearrangement joins TRBV20-1 to TRBJ1-2. Germline values: CDR1 DFQATT, CDR2 SNEGSKA (reference sequence). The CDR3 spans 14 residues. CDR3 loop: CSARDSAGYYGYTF.

The rearrangement joins TRBV6-5 to TRBJ1-6. In germline, CDR1 is MNHEY, CDR2 SVGAGI. There are 16 residues in the CDR3. The chain's CDR3 is CASSYTGAPNNSPLHF.

V usage is TRBV5-4 and J usage is TRBJ2-7; the TCRdb call, TRBD2, lacks DNA for checking. The CDR3 spans 17 residues. Germline assignment: CDR1 SGHNT and CDR2 YYREEE (reference sequence). CDR3 in amino acids: CASSRGGLAGEVYEQYF.

The V call is TRBV2, the J call TRBJ2-7; the D call of TRBD1 rests on TCRdb alone, since no DNA is present to check it. The CDR3 loop spans 14 amino acids. Germline V CDR1 and CDR2: SNHLY, FYNNEI. CDR3 protein: CASSRGLSSYEQYF. The full variable domain, its missing parts supplied by reference TRBV2 and TRBJ2-7, is EPEVTQTPSHQVTQMGQEVILRCVPISNHLYFYWYRQILGQKVEFLVSFYNNEISEKSEIFDDQFSVERPDGSNFTLKIRSTKLEDSAMYFCASSRGLSSYEQYFGPGTRLTVT.

This chain uses TRBV7-3 with TRBJ2-1; with no DNA, the TCRdb D assignment of TRBD2 cannot be verified. The germline V gene has CDR1 SGHTA and CDR2 FQGTGA. This CDR3 spans 21 amino acids. The CDR3 is CASSRTAVLAPRVLTYNEQFF.

This chain connects TRBV4-1 to TRBJ2-3; as DNA is missing, the TRBD1 call by TCRdb cannot be tested. The length of the CDR3 is 16 residues. Germline V CDR1 and CDR2: MGHRA, YSYEKL. CDR3 sequence: CASSQERGGGDDTQYF.